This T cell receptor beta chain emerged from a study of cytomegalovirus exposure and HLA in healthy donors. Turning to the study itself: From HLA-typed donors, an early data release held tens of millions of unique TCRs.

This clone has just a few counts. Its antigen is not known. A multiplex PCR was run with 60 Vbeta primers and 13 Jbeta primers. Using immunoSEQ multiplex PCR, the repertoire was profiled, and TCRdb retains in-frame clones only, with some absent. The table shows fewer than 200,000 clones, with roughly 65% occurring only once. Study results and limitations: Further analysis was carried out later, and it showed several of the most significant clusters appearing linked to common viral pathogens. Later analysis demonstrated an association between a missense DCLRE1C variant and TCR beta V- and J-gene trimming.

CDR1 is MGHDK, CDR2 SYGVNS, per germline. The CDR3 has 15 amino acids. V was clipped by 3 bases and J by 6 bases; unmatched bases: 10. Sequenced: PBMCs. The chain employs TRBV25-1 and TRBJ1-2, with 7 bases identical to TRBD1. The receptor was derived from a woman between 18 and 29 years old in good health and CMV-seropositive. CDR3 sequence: CASSDFTGTEHGYTF. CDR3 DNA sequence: TGTGCCAGCAGTGACTTTACCGGGACAGAGCATGGCTACACCTTC.